Following are 22 T cell receptor beta chains from one sample sequenced in a study of graft-versus-host responses after intestinal transplantation. The protocol was immunoSEQ multiplex PCR, while the TCRdb copy is restricted to in-frame clones and leaves out a portion. The profile shows under 50,000 clones, around 92% of them singletons. Sequences were derived from PBMCs, sampled 267 days after transplant. The receptors stem from a human patient who received an intestinal transplant, so some T cells may come from the graft donor.

To note about this clone: The sample holds other DNA sequences that translate to the same CDR3. The chain uses TRBV19 and TRBJ1-2, with D possibly being TRBD1 (6 bases). The germline V gene has CDR1 LNHDA and CDR2 SQIVND (reference sequence). The CDR3 loop spans 17 amino acids. V gave up 4 bases and J gave up 5 bases, with 23 bases separating them. The CDR3, as DNA: TGTGCCAGTAGTAGTAGCTCCCGGGACAAGCTTTTGTATGGCTACACCTTC. Translation: CASSSSSRDKLLYGYTF. Drawing the rest from reference TRBV19 and TRBJ1-2, the complete variable domain is DGGITQSPKYLFRKEGQNVTLSCEQNLNHDAMYWYRQDPGQGLRLIYYSQIVNDFQKGDIAEGYSVSREKKESFPLTVTSAQKNPTAFYLCASSSSSRDKLLYGYTFGSGTRLTVV.

This clone was seen only once. This sequence joins TRBV7-3 and TRBJ2-1, with TRBD2 as a possible D gene (5 bases). The ends were cut back, 2 bases at V and 1 base at J, with 9 bases in the middle. The CDR3 covers 15 residues. CDR1 and CDR2 (germline): SGHTA, FQGTGA. CDR3 sequence reads: CASSLPSRSYNEQFF. The CDR3 DNA reads TGTGCCAGCAGCTTACCTAGCCGTTCCTACAATGAGCAGTTCTTC.

The genes are TRBV5-1 and TRBJ1-2; D possibly corresponds to TRBD1 (6 bases). Germline-derived CDR1 and CDR2 are SGHRS and YFSETQ. Trimming removed 4 bases at V and 3 bases at J, with 16 bases between. The length of the CDR3 is 15 residues. CDR3 loop: CASSSGGTADYGYTF. The CDR3 region has the DNA TGCGCCAGCAGCAGTGGGGGCACGGCAGACTATGGCTACACCTTC.

The chain combines TRBV12-5 with TRBJ2-2; 7 bases fit TRBD1. Germline CDR1 and CDR2: LGHNT and FRNRAP. This CDR3 contains 20 residues. J was trimmed by 2 bases and V by 2 bases; bases with no gene match: 17. The CDR3 reads CASGLWLDRRGLHNTGELFF. The CDR3 bases are TGTGCTAGTGGTTTGTGGTTGGACAGGCGAGGTCTTCATAACACCGGGGAGCTGTTTTTT.

V is TRBV5-1 and J is TRBJ1-2; 8 bases match TRBD1. J was trimmed by 6 bases and V by 2 bases; bases with no gene match: 3. The CDR3 extends over 13 amino acids. Germline V gives CDR1 SGHRS, CDR2 YFSETQ. Here the CDR3 reads CASSLQGVHGYTF. The CDR3 DNA is TGCGCCAGCAGCTTACAGGGGGTCCATGGCTACACCTTC.

This clone came up a few times. The CDR3 DNA reads TGTGCCAGTCCCAGGGGTAATAGTATGAACACTGAAGCTTTCTTT. Protein: CASPRGNSMNTEAFF. This chain links TRBV19 with TRBJ1-1, with a possible D match to TRBD1 (6 bases). Per the germline V gene, CDR1 is LNHDA and CDR2 is SQIVND (reference sequence). The V gene lost 8 bases and the J gene lost 0 bases, with 16 bases spanning the gap. This CDR3 is built from 15 residues. Full variable domain (missing parts from reference TRBV19 and TRBJ1-1): DGGITQSPKYLFRKEGQNVTLSCEQNLNHDAMYWYRQDPGQGLRLIYYSQIVNDFQKGDIAEGYSVSREKKESFPLTVTSAQKNPTAFYLCASPRGNSMNTEAFFGQGTRLTVV.

The V call is TRBV9, the J call TRBJ2-1; 10 nucleotides match TRBD1. The CDR3 runs to 16 residues. Trimming at V came to 0 bases and at J to 7 bases, leaving 7 bases not matched to a gene. Per the germline V gene, CDR1 is SGDLS and CDR2 is YYNGEE. CDR3 in DNA: TGTGCCAGCAGCGTAGGTCGGACAGGGGGTCCGAATGAGCAGTTCTTC. Protein sequence: CASSVGRTGGPNEQFF. Full variable domain (outside the CDR3, taken from reference TRBV9 and TRBJ2-1): DSGVTQTPKHLITATGQRVTLRCSPRSGDLSVYWYQQSLDQGLQFLIQYYNGEERAKGNILERFSAQQFPDLHSELNLSSLELGDSALYFCASSVGRTGGPNEQFFGPGTRLTVL.

The chain combines TRBV29-1 with TRBJ1-1; D gene ambiguous. The CDR3 loop spans 14 amino acids. Germline V gene data show CDR1 as SQVTM and CDR2 as ANQGSEA. The V end was cut by 5 bases, the J end by 0 bases, with 13 bases between. The CDR3 DNA reads TGCAGCGTTAGGAAAGGGAACTTGAACACTGAAGCTTTCTTT. Protein product: CSVRKGNLNTEAFF. Complete variable domain (other parts from reference TRBV29-1 and TRBJ1-1): SAVISQKPSRDICQRGTSLTIQCQVDSQVTMMFWYRQQPGQSLTLIATANQGSEATYESGFVIDKFPISRPNLTFSTLTVSNMSPEDSSIYLCSVRKGNLNTEAFFGQGTRLTVV.

In this sample, this clone turned up once. The chain links TRBV9 to TRBJ2-1; the match to TRBD2 covers 8 bases. Germline V gene data show CDR1 as SGDLS and CDR2 as YYNGEE. The junction had 8 bases not matched to a gene; V was cut back by 4 bases and J by 5 bases. The length of the CDR3 is 15 residues. The CDR3: CASSPQGLAHNEQFF. The CDR3 nucleotides are TGTGCCAGCAGCCCACAAGGACTAGCCCACAATGAGCAGTTCTTC. Full variable domain (outside the CDR3, taken from reference TRBV9 and TRBJ2-1): DSGVTQTPKHLITATGQRVTLRCSPRSGDLSVYWYQQSLDQGLQFLIQYYNGEERAKGNILERFSAQQFPDLHSELNLSSLELGDSALYFCASSPQGLAHNEQFFGPGTRLTVL.

The rearrangement links TRBV9 to TRBJ2-7, with D possibly matching TRBD1 (5 bases). The germline gives CDR1 SGDLS, CDR2 YYNGEE. The CDR3 is 12 amino acids. The V gene lost 3 bases and the J gene lost 4 bases, with 8 bases spanning the gap. This CDR3 reads CASSADSYEQYF. DNA of the CDR3: TGTGCCAGCAGCGCCGACAGTTACGAGCAGTACTTC.

The chain carries TRBV6-5 and TRBJ1-2; D not certain. V dropped 0 bases and J dropped 0 bases, with 5 bases sitting between them. This CDR3 has 14 amino acids. Germline values: CDR1 MNHEY, CDR2 SVGAGI. The CDR3 DNA sequence: TGTGCCAGCAGTTACTCTGGGGCTAACTATGGCTACACCTTC. As protein: CASSYSGANYGYTF.

The rearrangement joins TRBV5-6 to TRBJ2-1; tentatively, D is TRBD2 (6 bases). Germline V gives CDR1 SGHDT, CDR2 YYEEEE. Between the trimmed V and J ends, which lost 0 bases and 6 bases, there was a span of 10 bases. The CDR3 is made up of 14 amino acids. The chain's CDR3 is CASSLGLAANEQFF. The CDR3 coding sequence is TGTGCCAGCAGCTTGGGTTTAGCGGCCAATGAGCAGTTCTTC.

V and J are TRBV4-2 and TRBJ2-5; TRBD2 agrees at 13 bases. V lost 0 bases to trimming and J lost 4 bases; unmatched junction nucleotides: 5. Germline V CDR1 and CDR2: LGHNA, YNFKEQ. The CDR3 totals 17 residues. The CDR3 is CASSQDLRLAGGETQYF. CDR3 coding DNA: TGTGCCAGCAGCCAAGATCTTAGACTAGCGGGAGGAGAGACCCAGTACTTC.

V and J are TRBV19 and TRBJ1-2; a possible D gene is TRBD1 (5 bases). Germline CDR1 LNHDA, CDR2 SQIVND (reference sequence). The CDR3 has 15 amino acids. V was shortened by 5 bases and J by 8 bases, with 21 bases between the two germline ends. DNA for the CDR3: TGTGCCAGTAGTCCCCACACCGGGGGTTCTTGGGGCTACACCTTC. This encodes CASSPHTGGSWGYTF.

The table lists this clone with a count of one. The chain joins TRBV13 to TRBJ2-1, with 8 bases identical to TRBD2. This CDR3 has 15 amino acids. The trim removed 1 base at V and 4 bases at J, leaving 3 bases unmatched. Germline CDR1 reads PRHDT; CDR2 reads FYEKMQ (reference sequence). The CDR3 protein is CASSLVGGAYNEQFF. The CDR3 DNA reads TGTGCCAGCAGCTTAGTCGGGGGGGCGTACAATGAGCAGTTCTTC.

The chain combines TRBV27 with TRBJ1-4; 7 bases map to TRBD1. CDR1 and CDR2 from the germline V gene are MNHEY and SMNVEV (reference sequence). V lost 6 bases, J lost 3 bases, and 4 bases stayed unmatched. There are 14 residues in the CDR3. CDR3 amino acids: CASREGAANEKLFF. The CDR3 nucleotides read TGTGCCAGCAGGGAGGGGGCAGCTAATGAAAAACTGTTTTTT. The full variable domain, in which reference TRBV27 and TRBJ1-4 provide the parts outside the CDR3, is EAQVTQNPRYLITVTGKKLTVTCSQNMNHEYMSWYRQDPGLGLRQIYYSMNVEVTDKGDVPEGYKVSRKEKRNFPLILESPSPNQTSLYFCASREGAANEKLFFGSGTQLSVL.

The CDR3 spells CASGKIQGGNNEQFF. The CDR3 region has the DNA TGTGCCAGCGGAAAGATACAGGGGGGAAACAATGAGCAGTTCTTC. The genes are TRBV11-2 and TRBJ2-1; 8 nucleotides match TRBD1. Trimming at V came to 8 bases and at J to 5 bases, leaving 11 bases not matched to a gene. Per germline, CDR1 SGHAT and CDR2 FQNNGV. CDR3 size: 15 residues.

This clone was detected a few times. This rearrangement joins TRBV6-5 to TRBJ1-1; perhaps TRBD1 as D (6 bases). Germline assignment: CDR1 MNHEY and CDR2 SVGAGI. Trimming shortened V by 6 bases and J by 5 bases, and 16 bases separated the two germline ends. CDR3 length: 14 amino acids. CDR3 residues: CASRLGGLGTEAFF. In DNA form, the CDR3 reads TGTGCCAGCAGACTTGGGGGCCTGGGGACTGAAGCTTTCTTT.

The chain links TRBV7-9 to TRBJ2-3, with 8 bases that match TRBD2. The CDR3 consists of 19 residues. V shed 2 bases and J 6 bases; nucleotides not matched to a gene: 19. The germline V gene encodes CDR1 SEHNR and CDR2 FQNEAQ (reference sequence). Here the CDR3 reads CASSLLPPPGGGRADTQYF. The CDR3 DNA sequence: TGTGCCAGCAGCTTACTTCCCCCCCCAGGCGGGGGGCGGGCGGATACGCAGTATTTT.

V and J are TRBV7-8 and TRBJ2-7, with 7 bases fitting TRBD2. Looked up from germline, CDR1 is SGHVS and CDR2 is FQNEAQ. The V gene end was trimmed by 1 base and the J gene end by 6 bases; junction bases not matched to a gene: 3. The CDR3 runs to 13 residues. The DNA for the CDR3 is TGTGCCAGCAGCTTAGGCACGGGGGGCGAGCAGTACTTC. It codes for CASSLGTGGEQYF.

The chain links TRBV19 to TRBJ2-3; a weak D match, TRBD2 (5 bases). V lost 1 base, J lost 4 bases, and 6 bases lay in between. Germline CDR1 and CDR2: LNHDA and SQIVND (reference sequence). CDR3 length equals 13 residues. CDR3 in DNA: TGTGCCAGTAGTATAGCAGCGGCAGATACGCAGTATTTT. Its protein is CASSIAAADTQYF. The full variable domain, in which reference TRBV19 and TRBJ2-3 provide the parts outside the CDR3, is DGGITQSPKYLFRKEGQNVTLSCEQNLNHDAMYWYRQDPGQGLRLIYYSQIVNDFQKGDIAEGYSVSREKKESFPLTVTSAQKNPTAFYLCASSIAAADTQYFGPGTRLTVL.

V usage is TRBV2 and J usage is TRBJ1-2, with D possibly TRBD1 on 6 matching bases. Per the germline V gene, CDR1 is SNHLY and CDR2 is FYNNEI. This CDR3 comprises 13 residues. V gave up 4 bases and J gave up 4 bases, with 10 bases separating them. The CDR3 region has the DNA TGTGCCAGCAGTGGGTTACAGGGCTATGGCTACACCTTC. Translation gives CASSGLQGYGYTF.